This T cell receptor beta chain was captured by sequencing in a study of T cell repertoires in cytomegalovirus infection (dated by TCRdb to about 2019). In terms of the full investigation: The HLA type of each donor mattered for the analysis, because public TCR beta signatures pointed to carriage of CMV infection along with the matching HLA type.

Study-wide conclusions, independent of this receptor: In the ex vivo response, HLA-C-restricted CMV-specific TCR beta clonotypes were dominant, and in two of eight donors the single most frequent clonotype came from this HLA-C-restricted group. In both this cohort and an independent cohort of under 450 donors, the cumulative frequency of public TCR beta family members distinguished carriers of CMV infection plus the relevant HLA type.

CDR1 and CDR2, per the germline V gene (reference sequence), are MNHEY and SMNVEV. Counted from cysteine to phenylalanine, this CDR3 has 15 amino acids. The retained sequence is limited to the CDR3, 45 bases, with the frame set at the first base. V ends up 5 bases short and J 4 bases short, with an unmatched junction base count of 7. TCRdb lists the instrument as Illumina HiSeq 1500. TCRdb reworked the public reads: Q25 trimming with fastp, MiXCR clone assembly, productive beta chains retained. Rows with one shared CDR3 protein collapse into an entry with the most common genes and DNA. In this sample the table shows roughly 500,000 distinct CDR3 sequences, about 15% of which occur a single time. Approximately 24% of the sample lies in the top ten. This clonotype was observed a few times. Its binding antigen is unknown. Base qualities were left out, and no much larger clone turns up one base away.

The sequence links TRBV27 to TRBJ2-3; 9 bases in between match TRBD2. The source material was CD8+ T cells from PBMCs. The sequence derives from a human donor in good health (CMV status not recorded). Some clones in this sample may be carry-over from other donors' samples. The DNA sequence is as follows: TGTGCCAGCAGTCTAAATCCTAGCGGGGCAGATACGCAGTATTTT. It codes for CASSLNPSGADTQYF.